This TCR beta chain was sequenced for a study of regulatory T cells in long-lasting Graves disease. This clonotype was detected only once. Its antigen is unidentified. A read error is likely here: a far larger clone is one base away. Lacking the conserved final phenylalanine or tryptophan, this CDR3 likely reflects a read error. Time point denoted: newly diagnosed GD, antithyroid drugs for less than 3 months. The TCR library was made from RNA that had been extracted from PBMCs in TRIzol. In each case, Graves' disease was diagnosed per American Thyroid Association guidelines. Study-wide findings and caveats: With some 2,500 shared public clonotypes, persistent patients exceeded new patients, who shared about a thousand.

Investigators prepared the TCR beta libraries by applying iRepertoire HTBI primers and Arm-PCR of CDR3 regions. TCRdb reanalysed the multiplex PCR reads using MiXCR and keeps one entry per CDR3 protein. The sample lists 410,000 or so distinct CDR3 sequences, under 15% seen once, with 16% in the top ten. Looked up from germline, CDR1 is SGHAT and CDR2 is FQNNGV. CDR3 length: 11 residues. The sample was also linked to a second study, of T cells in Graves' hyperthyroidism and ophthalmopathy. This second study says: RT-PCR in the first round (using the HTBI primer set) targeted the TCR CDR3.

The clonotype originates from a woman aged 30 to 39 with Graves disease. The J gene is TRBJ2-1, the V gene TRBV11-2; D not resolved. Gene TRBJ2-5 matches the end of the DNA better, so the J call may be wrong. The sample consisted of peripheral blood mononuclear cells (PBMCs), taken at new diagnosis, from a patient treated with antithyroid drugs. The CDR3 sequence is CASGVGETQYS. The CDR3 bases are TGTGCCAGCGGGGTGGGGGAGACCCAGTACTCC.